The table lists the clone carrying this T cell receptor beta chain with a few counts. These data belong to a study of shared clonotypes between healthy human individuals. Researchers drew on around 83 million PBMCs for genomic DNA from unsorted samples. Germline V gene data show CDR1 as SGHNT and CDR2 as YENEEA. The CDR3 is made up of 15 amino acids. The V end lost 4 bases, the J end lost 2 bases, and 12 bases lay between the germline ends. This table comes from immunoSEQ multiplex PCR, and its TCRdb copy is limited to in-frame clones, with some not included. Here the sample spans about 530,000 clones, approximately 79% being singletons.

This TCR came from a woman in her 40s in good health. Some clones in this sample may be carry-over from other donors' samples. The rearrangement joins TRBV11-3 to TRBJ2-1; possible D gene TRBD1, 6 bases. Source material: PBMCs. For the CDR3, the DNA is TGTGCCAGCAGCTCCACCGGGACACCCTACAATGAGCAGTTCTTC. Translated: CASSSTGTPYNEQFF.